One and the same sample provided the 25 T cell receptor beta chains below, sequenced in a study of CD8 T cells in ankylosing spondylitis. One entry per CDR3 protein results from TCRdb running MiXCR on the 5' RACE reads. Of about 240,000 distinct CDR3 sequences in the sample, around 9.2% were seen once. The sample taken for sequencing was blood, either unsorted or a sorted T cell fraction (not recorded which). The receptors stem from a male donor with ankylosing spondylitis or in good health (not recorded which).

To note about this clonotype: A read error may explain this, as a much larger clone is one base away. V gene TRBV20-1 combines with J gene TRBJ1-2, with 7 positions matching TRBD1. This CDR3 region has 13 residues. CDR1 is DFQATT, CDR2 SNEGSKA, per germline (reference sequence). V dropped 5 bases and J dropped 3; count of bases not matched to a gene: 6. The CDR3 DNA reads as TGCAGTGCTCGGGACAGCTCTGACTATGGCTACACCTTC. Protein product: CSARDSSDYGYTF.

This clonotype was seen at least ten times. The chain combines TRBV5-1 with TRBJ2-1, with 9 bases matching TRBD2. Germline V lookup: CDR1 SGHRS, CDR2 YFSETQ. The CDR3 runs to 15 residues. V shed 0 bases, J shed 9 bases, and the junction held 7 bases outside the gene matches. CDR3 bases: TGCGCCAGCAGCTTGGCGTTAGCGGGAGTGGTTGAGCAGTTCTTC. It specifies CASSLALAGVVEQFF.

In its sample, this clonotype was seen a few times. The chain carries TRBV7-2 and TRBJ2-7, with D possibly called TRBD1 or TRBD2 (5 bases each). Germline V lookup: CDR1 SGHTA, CDR2 FQGNSA. The CDR3 runs 13 residues. Trimming removed 6 bases from V and 2 bases from J, with 11 bases in between. CDR3 bases: TGTGCCAGCAGACGGGACGGTACCTACGAGCAGTACTTC. Protein sequence: CASRRDGTYEQYF.

This clonotype was seen ten or more times. This chain joins TRBV3-1 and TRBJ2-3; the match to TRBD2 covers 7 bases. The CDR3 is made up of 15 amino acids. The junction had 3 bases not matched to a gene; V was cut back by 1 base and J by 2 bases. Germline V gene sequence: CDR1 LGHDT, CDR2 YNNKEL (reference sequence). The CDR3 coding sequence is TGTGCCAGCAGCCAAGCGGGGAGGGACACAGATACGCAGTATTTT. It codes for CASSQAGRDTDTQYF.

This clonotype has only a few counts. The CDR3 nucleotides read TGTGCCTGGAGTGTCGGCCCGGGGGAGACCCAGTACTTC. Translation gives CAWSVGPGETQYF. The chain joins TRBV30 to TRBJ2-5; D may be TRBD2 (5 bases). Germline lookup yields CDR1 GTSNPN and CDR2 SVGIG (reference sequence). There are 13 residues in the CDR3. V was clipped by 0 bases and J by 5 bases, with 10 bases between them.

This clonotype was counted ten times or more. V gene TRBV15 combines with J gene TRBJ2-3; a possible D gene is TRBD2 (6 bases). V lost 9 bases to trimming and J lost 0 bases, with 13 bases between them. The CDR3 contains 14 residues. From germline, CDR1 is LNHNV and CDR2 YYDKDF (reference sequence). The CDR3 bases are TGTGCCACGAGAGCGGGTGGTAGCACAGATACGCAGTATTTT. Translating it yields CATRAGGSTDTQYF.

Remarks on this clonotype: One base away lies a much larger clone, so this may be a sequencing read error. Without the conserved terminal phenylalanine or tryptophan, this CDR3 likely stems from a read error. The limits of the CDR3 on the DNA are not certain, so only TCRdb's listed CDR3 is given. This chain uses TRBV30 with TRBJ2-7; TRBD2 was called by the table and not checked on the DNA. Germline V gene data show CDR1 as GTSNPN and CDR2 as SVGIG (reference sequence). From its first to its last residue, the CDR3 has 13 amino acids. The CDR3 sequence: CAWRAEGLASEYL.

This clonotype was seen repeatedly, ten times or more. The chain carries TRBV18 and TRBJ2-7; 7 bases agree with TRBD2. With V trimmed by 6 bases and J by 3 bases, 8 bases remained unmatched. The CDR3 length is 14 residues. The germline V gene encodes CDR1 KGHSH and CDR2 LQKENI. This CDR3 is CASSTGGFDYEQYF. CDR3 DNA sequence: TGTGCCAGCTCCACGGGGGGTTTTGACTACGAGCAGTACTTC.

There are many counts of this clonotype. This sequence joins TRBV4-1 and TRBJ1-5; 8 nucleotides agree with TRBD1. The junction had 10 bases not matched to a gene; V was cut back by 7 bases and J by 2 bases. Germline V gives CDR1 MGHRA, CDR2 YSYEKL. The CDR3 extends over 16 amino acids. CDR3 in DNA: TGCGCCAGCAACCCGGACAGGGAAGGTGGCAATCAGCCCCAGCATTTT. It translates to CASNPDREGGNQPQHF.

This clonotype has just a few counts. The V and J genes are TRBV29-1 and TRBJ1-1; no reliable D call. The CDR3 has 12 residues. Germline CDR1 and CDR2: SQVTM and ANQGSEA. The V and J ends lost 5 bases and 14 bases respectively, with 21 bases between them. The CDR3 bases are TGCAGCGTTTCAATTGGACTGGGGTATTCGTTCTTT. Translated, it gives CSVSIGLGYSFF.

The J gene is TRBJ2-5, the V gene TRBV30; possibly TRBD2 for D (6 bases). The CDR3 loop spans 12 amino acids. Per germline, CDR1 GTSNPN and CDR2 SVGIG (reference sequence). V was trimmed by 4 bases and J by 4 bases, leaving 10 bases between them. The CDR3 here is CAWIGGLETQYF. CDR3 coding DNA: TGTGCCTGGATTGGAGGGCTAGAGACCCAGTACTTC.

The chain carries TRBV3-1 and TRBJ1-3; 8 positions agree with TRBD1. The CDR3 length is 17 residues. V was pared by 4 bases and J by 4 bases, with 12 bases of the junction left unmatched. Germline CDR1 LGHDT, CDR2 YNNKEL (reference sequence). For the CDR3, the DNA is TGTGCCAGCAGCCGGCGGGGGACAGGCCTTTTCGGAAACACCATATATTTT. It yields the protein CASSRRGTGLFGNTIYF.

This clonotype was detected ten times or more. The chain has TRBV4-1 and TRBJ2-7, with D perhaps being TRBD1 or TRBD2 (5 bases each). In germline, CDR1 is MGHRA, CDR2 YSYEKL. The CDR3 consists of 14 residues. Trimming stripped 0 bases from V and 4 bases from J, with 10 bases between. This chain's CDR3 is CASSQDFWGYEQYF. CDR3 DNA sequence: TGCGCCAGCAGCCAAGATTTTTGGGGGTACGAGCAGTACTTC.

This clonotype occurred once. This could be a read error, since a much larger clone is one nucleotide away. The V and J genes are TRBV12-3 or TRBV12-4 and TRBJ1-6, with 8 bases aligning to TRBD1. This CDR3 spans 15 amino acids. V lost 4 bases to trimming and J lost 9 bases; unmatched junction nucleotides: 8. CDR3 loop: CASSWTGPLRSPLHF. CDR3 sequence (DNA): TGTGCCAGCAGTTGGACAGGGCCCCTTCGTTCACCCCTCCACTTT.

The sample holds a few counts of this clonotype. The chain joins TRBV7-2 to TRBJ2-7; D is ambiguous. This CDR3 has 14 residues. V shed 0 bases and J shed 3 bases, with 9 bases lying between them. The germline V gene encodes CDR1 SGHTA and CDR2 FQGNSA. CDR3 loop: CASSLAEGNYEQYF. As DNA, the CDR3 is TGTGCCAGCAGCTTAGCAGAAGGCAACTACGAGCAGTACTTC.

Regarding this clonotype: This may come from a read error, since a much larger clone is one base off. V gene TRBV7-6 combines with J gene TRBJ2-1; possible D gene TRBD2, 5 bases. This CDR3 has 13 residues. V lost 4 bases to trimming and J lost 10 bases, with 14 bases between them. Germline V gene sequence: CDR1 SGHVS, CDR2 FNYEAQ. CDR3 in DNA: TGTGCCAGCAGCTCCGGGGTGGCGACAGAGCAGTTCTTC. Protein product: CASSSGVATEQFF.

This chain links TRBV9 with TRBJ1-4, with no clear D. From germline, CDR1 is SGDLS and CDR2 YYNGEE. There are 15 residues in the CDR3. Trimming cost V 3 bases and J 0 bases, with 9 bases left between them. This chain's CDR3 is CASSATAATNEKLFF. The CDR3 coding sequence is TGTGCCAGCAGCGCAACGGCGGCAACTAATGAAAAACTGTTTTTT.

This clonotype was observed a few times. The J gene is TRBJ1-2, the V gene TRBV18; TRBD1 matches at 7 bases. This CDR3 comprises 16 residues. Germline assignment: CDR1 KGHSH and CDR2 LQKENI. V trimming: 4 bases; J trimming: 4 bases; junction bases outside the gene matches: 12. CDR3 loop: CASSQVTGTVAYGYTF. The DNA for the CDR3 is TGTGCCAGCTCACAGGTCACCGGGACAGTAGCCTATGGCTACACCTTC.

There are many counts of this clonotype. V and J are TRBV20-1 and TRBJ2-5, with 7 bases that match TRBD2. Germline loops: CDR1 DFQATT, CDR2 SNEGSKA (reference sequence). The CDR3 spans 13 residues. The V and J ends lost 3 bases and 5 bases, in that order; junction bases with no gene match: 6. In nucleotides, the CDR3 is TGCAGTGCTAGTGAGCGGGGCGGGGAGACCCAGTACTTC. Protein sequence: CSASERGGETQYF.

This clonotype was seen ten or more times. The chain uses TRBV5-1 and TRBJ2-6, with a tentative D call TRBD1 (6 bases). Germline CDR1 is SGHRS and CDR2 is YFSETQ. V gave up 3 bases and J gave up 1 base, with 14 bases separating them. This CDR3 spans 17 amino acids. The CDR3 spells CASSWGQGVSGANVLTF. DNA of the CDR3: TGCGCCAGCAGCTGGGGGCAGGGTGTTTCTGGGGCCAACGTCCTGACTTTC.

In regard to this clonotype: The germline gene is not matched at one end of the junction; a read error may be the cause. The J gene is TRBJ1-3, the V gene TRBV12-3 or TRBV12-4; the D is unclear. The CDR3 sequence is 12 residues long. CDR3 sequence: CASNLVGNAIYF. CDR3 bases: TGTGCCAGCAACCTAGTCGGAAACGCCATATATTTT.

The sample holds a few counts of this clonotype. An end of the junction differs from the germline gene, which may be a read error. The chain uses TRBV12-5 and TRBJ2-2; 10 bases align to TRBD2. The germline gives CDR1 LGHNT, CDR2 FRNRAP. This CDR3 comprises 16 residues. The CDR3 region has the DNA TGTGCAAGTGGTTCCCGCATAGCGGGAGGCACCGGGGAGCTGTTTTTT. Encoded protein: CASGSRIAGGTGELFF.

This clonotype has a count of ten or more. The chain couples TRBV10-3 to TRBJ2-3, with 11 bases that match TRBD2. This CDR3 region has 17 residues. Germline trimming cut 4 bases from V and 3 bases from J; bases unmatched to any gene: 9. Germline lookup yields CDR1 ENHRY and CDR2 SYGVKD. In DNA form, the CDR3 reads TGTGCCATCAGTGCTAGCGGGGGGAACTTTGGAACAGATACGCAGTATTTT. Translated: CAISASGGNFGTDTQYF.

The V and J genes are TRBV7-9 and TRBJ2-7; D is unclear. Trimming cost V 4 bases and J 1 base, with 14 bases left between them. In germline, CDR1 is SEHNR, CDR2 FQNEAQ (reference sequence). The CDR3 spans 15 residues. The CDR3 nucleotides are TGTGCCAGCAGCTCGCCTGACGGCCAATCCTACGAGCAGTACTTC. It encodes CASSSPDGQSYEQYF.

The chain combines TRBV5-1 with TRBJ1-5, with no clear D. Germline V gene data show CDR1 as SGHRS and CDR2 as YFSETQ. This CDR3 spans 15 amino acids. The germline V and J ends were trimmed by 0 bases and 5 bases, with 12 bases remaining between them. The CDR3 protein is CASSLGGDTYQPQHF. CDR3 DNA sequence: TGCGCCAGCAGCTTGGGAGGTGACACTTATCAGCCCCAGCATTTT.